This TCR beta chain emerged from a study of technical replicates of blood from several donors. V lost 1 base and J lost 7; bases outside the gene matches: 13. The germline gives CDR1 SGHNT, CDR2 YYREEE (reference sequence). The CDR3 has 16 residues. The table came from immunoSEQ multiplex PCR; TCRdb's copy has only in-frame clones and leaves some out. The data show some 74,000 clones, with 95% to 96% seen just once and 0.24% held by the top ten. The sequencing input was T cells isolated from PBMCs. This sequence joins TRBV5-4 and TRBJ2-5; 7 bases agree with TRBD2. The receptor's source is a human donor in good health. The CDR3 DNA reads as TGTGCCAGCAGCTTGCCGTCTACGAGCGGGAAGATGACCCAGTACTTC. Translation: CASSLPSTSGKMTQYF.